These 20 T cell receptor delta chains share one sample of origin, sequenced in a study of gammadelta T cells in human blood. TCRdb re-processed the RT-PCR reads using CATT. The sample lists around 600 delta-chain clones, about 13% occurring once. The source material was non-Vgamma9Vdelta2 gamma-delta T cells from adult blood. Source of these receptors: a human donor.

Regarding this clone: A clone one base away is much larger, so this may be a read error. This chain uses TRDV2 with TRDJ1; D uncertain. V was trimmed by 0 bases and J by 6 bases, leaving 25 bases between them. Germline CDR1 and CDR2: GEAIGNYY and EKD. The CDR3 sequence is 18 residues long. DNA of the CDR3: TGTGCCTGTGACACCGAGTCCCCCCCCTGGAGAGCCCCCTATAAACTCATCTTT. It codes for CACDTESPPWRAPYKLIF.

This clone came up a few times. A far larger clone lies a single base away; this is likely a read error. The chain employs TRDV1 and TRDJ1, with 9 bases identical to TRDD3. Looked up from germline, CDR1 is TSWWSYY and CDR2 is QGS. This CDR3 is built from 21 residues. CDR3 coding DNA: TGTGCTCTTGGGGAACTAGAACGCCCTCAGATCATTACTGGGGGACTCGATAAACACATCTTT. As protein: CALGELERPQIITGGLDKHIF.

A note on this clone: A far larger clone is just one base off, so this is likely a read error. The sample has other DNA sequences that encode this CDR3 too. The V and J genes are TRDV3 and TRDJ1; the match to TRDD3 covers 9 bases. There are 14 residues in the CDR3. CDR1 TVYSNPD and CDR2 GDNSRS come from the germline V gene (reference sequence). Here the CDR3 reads CAFSGGYIPDKLIF. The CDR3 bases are TGTGCTTTTAGCGGGGGATACATCCCCGATAAACTCATCTTT.

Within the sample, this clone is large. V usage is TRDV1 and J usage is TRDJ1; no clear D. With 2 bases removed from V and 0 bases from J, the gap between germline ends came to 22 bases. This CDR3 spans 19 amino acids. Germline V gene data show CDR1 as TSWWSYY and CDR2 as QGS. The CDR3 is CALGEGIPSLGLYTDKLIF. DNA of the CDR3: TGTGCTCTTGGGGAAGGAATCCCCTCCTTGGGCCTTTACACCGATAAACTCATCTTT.

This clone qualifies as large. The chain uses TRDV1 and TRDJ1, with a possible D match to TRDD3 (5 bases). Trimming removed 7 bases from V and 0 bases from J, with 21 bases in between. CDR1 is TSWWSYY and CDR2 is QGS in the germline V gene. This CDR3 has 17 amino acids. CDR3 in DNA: TGTGCTCTTGTGACCGTGGCCGATGGGGCGTACACCGATAAACTCATCTTT. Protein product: CALVTVADGAYTDKLIF.

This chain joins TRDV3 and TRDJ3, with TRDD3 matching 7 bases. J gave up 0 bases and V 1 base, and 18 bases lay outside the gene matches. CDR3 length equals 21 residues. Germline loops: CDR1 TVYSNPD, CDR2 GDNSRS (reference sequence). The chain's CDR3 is CAFTALLGTLRSSWDTRQMFF. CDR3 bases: TGTGCCTTTACGGCCTTACTGGGGACCCTCCGGAGCTCCTGGGACACCCGACAGATGTTTTTC. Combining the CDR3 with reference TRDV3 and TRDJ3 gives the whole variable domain CDKVTQSSPDQTVASGSEVVLLCTYDTVYSNPDLFWYRIRPDYSFQFVFYGDNSRSEGADFTQGRFSVKHILTQKAFHLVISPVRTEDSATYYCAFTALLGTLRSSWDTRQMFFGTGIKLFVEP.

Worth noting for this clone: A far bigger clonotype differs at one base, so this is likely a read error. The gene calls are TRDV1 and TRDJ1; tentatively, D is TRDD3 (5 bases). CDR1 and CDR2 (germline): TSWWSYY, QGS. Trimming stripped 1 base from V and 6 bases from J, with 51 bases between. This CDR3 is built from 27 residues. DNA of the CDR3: TGTGCTCTTGGGGAACCCTGCCCGGTGGGGCCTCAAATCCTCAGAGGGATGAGCCGGTTTTGGACCAATAAACTCATCTTT. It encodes CALGEPCPVGPQILRGMSRFWTNKLIF.

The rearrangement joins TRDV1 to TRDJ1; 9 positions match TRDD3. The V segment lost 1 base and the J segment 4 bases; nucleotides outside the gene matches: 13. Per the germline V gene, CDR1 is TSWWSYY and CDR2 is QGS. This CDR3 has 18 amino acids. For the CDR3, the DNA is TGTGCTCTTGGGGAACCGCATCTTCTGGGGGATGGGTTCGATAAACTCATCTTT. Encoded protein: CALGEPHLLGDGFDKLIF.

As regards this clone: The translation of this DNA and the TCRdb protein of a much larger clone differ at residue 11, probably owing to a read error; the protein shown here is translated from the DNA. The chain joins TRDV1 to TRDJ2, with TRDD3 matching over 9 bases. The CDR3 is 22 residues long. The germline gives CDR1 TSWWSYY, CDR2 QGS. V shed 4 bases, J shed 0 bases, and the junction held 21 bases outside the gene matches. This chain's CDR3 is CALGATTGDTLLRLSLTAQLFF. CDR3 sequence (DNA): TGTGCTCTTGGGGCCACAACGGGGGATACACTTCTTAGATTATCTTTGACAGCACAACTCTTCTTT.

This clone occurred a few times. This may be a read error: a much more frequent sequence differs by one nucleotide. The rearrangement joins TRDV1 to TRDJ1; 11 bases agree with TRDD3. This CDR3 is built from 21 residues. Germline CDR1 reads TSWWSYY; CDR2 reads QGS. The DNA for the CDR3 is TGTGCTCTTGGGGAACTATGGGTTGGAACTGGGGGATATGGGGGCACCTATAAACTCATCTTT. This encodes CALGELWVGTGGYGGTYKLIF.

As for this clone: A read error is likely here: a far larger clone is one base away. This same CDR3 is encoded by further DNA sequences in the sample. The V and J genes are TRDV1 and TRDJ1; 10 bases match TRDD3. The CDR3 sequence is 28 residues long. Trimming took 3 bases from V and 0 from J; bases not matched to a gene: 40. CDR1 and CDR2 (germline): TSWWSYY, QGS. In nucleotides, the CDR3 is TGTGCTCTTGGGGACCAAGTCGCCCCCCTACTCTGGAGGAGCGGGGGATACGCACGCCCCCCGTACACCGATAAACTCATCTTT. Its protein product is CALGDQVAPLLWRSGGYARPPYTDKLIF.

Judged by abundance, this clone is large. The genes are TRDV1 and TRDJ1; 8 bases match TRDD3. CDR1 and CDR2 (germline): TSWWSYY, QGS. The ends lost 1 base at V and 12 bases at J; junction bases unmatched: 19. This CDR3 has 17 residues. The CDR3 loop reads CALGEPSPFHLTGGVIF. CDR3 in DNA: TGTGCTCTTGGGGAACCCTCGCCTTTTCACCTTACTGGGGGTGTCATCTTT.

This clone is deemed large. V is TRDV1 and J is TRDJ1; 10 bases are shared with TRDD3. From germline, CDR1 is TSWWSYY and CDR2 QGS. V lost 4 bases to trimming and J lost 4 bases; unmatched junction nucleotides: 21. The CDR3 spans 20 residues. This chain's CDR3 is CALGGSTLGDARHGNDKLIF. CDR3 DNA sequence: TGTGCTCTTGGGGGATCCACACTGGGGGATGCGCGACATGGGAACGATAAACTCATCTTT.

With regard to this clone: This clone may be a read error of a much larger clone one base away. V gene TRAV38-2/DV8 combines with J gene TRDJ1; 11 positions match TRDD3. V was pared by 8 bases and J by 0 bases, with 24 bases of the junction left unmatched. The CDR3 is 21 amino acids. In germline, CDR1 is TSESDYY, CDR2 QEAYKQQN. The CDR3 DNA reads TGTGCTTACGTTTCCTACCCCTTGTACTGGGGGATATGGGTTTACACCGATAAACTCATCTTT. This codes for CAYVSYPLYWGIWVYTDKLIF.

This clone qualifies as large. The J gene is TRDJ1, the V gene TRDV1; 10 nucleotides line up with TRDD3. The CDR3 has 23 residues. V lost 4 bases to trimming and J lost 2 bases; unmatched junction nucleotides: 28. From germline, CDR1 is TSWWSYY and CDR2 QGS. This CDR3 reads CALGGDFPLLRPYWGMGTDKLIF. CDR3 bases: TGTGCTCTTGGGGGAGACTTCCCACTACTAAGACCGTACTGGGGGATGGGTACCGATAAACTCATCTTT.

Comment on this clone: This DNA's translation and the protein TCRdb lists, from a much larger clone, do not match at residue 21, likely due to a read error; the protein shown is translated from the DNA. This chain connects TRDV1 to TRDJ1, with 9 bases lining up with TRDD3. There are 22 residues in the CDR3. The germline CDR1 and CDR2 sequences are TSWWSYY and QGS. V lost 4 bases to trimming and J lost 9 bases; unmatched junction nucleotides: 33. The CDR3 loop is CALGATTGDTPLRLSLTAQLIF. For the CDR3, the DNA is TGTGCTCTTGGGGCCACAACGGGGGATACACCTCTTAGATTATCTTTGACAGCACAACTCATCTTT.

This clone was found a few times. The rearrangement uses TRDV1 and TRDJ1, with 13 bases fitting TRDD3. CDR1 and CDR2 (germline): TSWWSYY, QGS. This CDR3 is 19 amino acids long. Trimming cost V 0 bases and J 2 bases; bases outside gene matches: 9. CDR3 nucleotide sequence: TGTGCTCTTGGGGAACTGTTCTACTGGGGGATACGAGGGACCGATAAACTCATCTTT. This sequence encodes CALGELFYWGIRGTDKLIF.

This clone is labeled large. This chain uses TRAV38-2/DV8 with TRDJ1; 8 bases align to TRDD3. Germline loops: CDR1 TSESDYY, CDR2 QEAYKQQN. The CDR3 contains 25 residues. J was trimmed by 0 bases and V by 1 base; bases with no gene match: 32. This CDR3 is CAYRSSPFPPAPYWGAKPYTDKLIF. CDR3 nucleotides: TGTGCTTATAGGAGCTCCCCCTTCCCCCCTGCCCCTTACTGGGGGGCGAAACCGTACACCGATAAACTCATCTTT.

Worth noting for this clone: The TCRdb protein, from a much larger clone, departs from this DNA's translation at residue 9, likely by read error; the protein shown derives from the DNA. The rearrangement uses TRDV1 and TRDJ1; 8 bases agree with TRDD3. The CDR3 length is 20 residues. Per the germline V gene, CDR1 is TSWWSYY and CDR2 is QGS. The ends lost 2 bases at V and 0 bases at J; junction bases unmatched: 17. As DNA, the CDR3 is TGTGCTCTTGGGGAATGGGTCTACGTGGGATACGCTATCTACACCGATAAACTCATCTTT. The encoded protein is CALGEWVYVGYAIYTDKLIF.

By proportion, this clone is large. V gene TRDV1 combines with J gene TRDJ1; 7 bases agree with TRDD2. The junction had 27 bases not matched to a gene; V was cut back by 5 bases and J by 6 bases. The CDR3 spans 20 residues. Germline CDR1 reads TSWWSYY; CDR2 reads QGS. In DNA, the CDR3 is TGTGCTCTTGGGCCGCGGGTCTTCCTATCGTACTGGCATACCGGGCATAAACTCATCTTT. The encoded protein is CALGPRVFLSYWHTGHKLIF.